A selection of T cell receptor beta chains follows, all from one sample in a study of blood T cells in healthy people across ages. TCRdb itself ran the 5' RACE reads through MiXCR, one entry per CDR3 protein. The profile shows over 450,000 distinct CDR3 sequences, 24% of them singletons. A further study also used this sample, focusing on T cells of mothers and their children.

The specimen sequenced was blood. These receptors originate from a boy younger than 18 in good health. Each CDR3 is given with its conserved first and last residue. Each record gives: CDR3 length, V gene, clone size, CDR3 protein. Size is omitted from some rows. Given values are once, few, many or a class for expanded clones.

14 TRBV5-5 . CASILSDWGNEQFF
16 TRBV6-2/TRBV6-3 many CASSYPGTGLQETQYF
9 TRBV28 . CASTLGYTF
15 TRBV4-3 . CASSRGDSQAYEQYF
13 TRBV9 . CASSVSANTEAFF
14 TRBV14 . CASSPRRAGETQYF
13 TRBV7-9 few CASDRGLGNEQFF
17 TRBV28 . CASSLNGLGREIYEQYF
15 TRBV28 . CASSSPSGGNNEQFF
13 TRBV10-3 . CAISESTSETQYF
14 TRBV11-2 . CASSLVTRGGKLFF
14 TRBV7-9 . CASSIGLAGETQYF
15 TRBV4-3 . CASSQDTDRGNEQFF
18 TRBV28 . CASSLSGLAGASTDTQYF
15 TRBV4-2 . CASSQGGPPASPLHF
16 TRBV28 few CASSRDRTGQRETQYF
13 TRBV4-3 few CASSQDPASKQFF
17 TRBV4-2 . CASSQAGGQGALDEQFF
16 TRBV7-2 . CASSSTGSPSYNEQFF
18 TRBV21-1 . CASSKGQYRDRATYEQYF
14 TRBV7-9 . CASSTPTGGTEAFF
16 TRBV7-2 many CASSWDRGTSGETQYF
15 TRBV11-1 many CASSLDRGNTGELFF
16 TRBV13 . CASSEGLAVRGDEQFF
15 TRBV9 few CASSVAVSRGETQYF
14 TRBV21-1 . CASSKQQGDYEQYF
16 TRBV5-6 . CASSLGGGTNTGELFF